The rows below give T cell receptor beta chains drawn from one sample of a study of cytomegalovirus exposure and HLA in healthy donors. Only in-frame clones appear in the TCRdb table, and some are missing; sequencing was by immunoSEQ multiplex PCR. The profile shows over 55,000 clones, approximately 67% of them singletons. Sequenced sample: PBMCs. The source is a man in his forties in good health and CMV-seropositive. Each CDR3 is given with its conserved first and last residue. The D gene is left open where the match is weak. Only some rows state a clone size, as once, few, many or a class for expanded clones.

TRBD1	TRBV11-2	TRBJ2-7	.	CASSLPRTGRNEQYF	TGTGCCAGCAGCTTACCCCGGACAGGTCGGAACGAGCAGTACTTC
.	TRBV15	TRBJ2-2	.	CATSRTNTGELFF	TGTGCCACCAGCAGAACTAACACCGGGGAGCTGTTTTTT
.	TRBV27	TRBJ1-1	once	CASSSGVSNTEAFF	TGTGCCAGCAGTTCAGGGGTCTCGAACACTGAAGCTTTCTTT
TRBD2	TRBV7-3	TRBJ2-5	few	CASSFEGGETQYF	TGTGCCAGCAGCTTCGAGGGAGGGGAGACCCAGTACTTC
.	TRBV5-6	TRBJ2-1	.	CASSLRGFSNEQFF	TGTGCCAGCAGCTTGCGCGGGTTTTCCAATGAGCAGTTCTTC
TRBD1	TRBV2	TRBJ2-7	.	CASAQGAREQYF	TGTGCCAGCGCACAGGGGGCGAGGGAGCAGTACTTC
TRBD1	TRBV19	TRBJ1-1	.	CASSAQGAWTEAFF	TGTGCCAGTAGTGCGCAGGGGGCTTGGACTGAAGCTTTCTTT
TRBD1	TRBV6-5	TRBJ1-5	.	CASKRTGGGNQPQHF	TGTGCCAGCAAGAGGACAGGGGGTGGCAATCAGCCCCAGCATTTT
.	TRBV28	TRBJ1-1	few	CASSKLGGAFF	TGTGCCAGCAGTAAGCTGGGGGGAGCTTTCTTT
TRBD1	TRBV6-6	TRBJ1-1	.	CASRDWDRTDEAFF	TGTGCCAGCAGGGACTGGGACAGGACGGACGAAGCTTTCTTT
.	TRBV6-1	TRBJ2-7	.	CASSVGVRGDYEQYF	TGTGCCAGCAGTGTCGGTGTCAGGGGCGACTACGAGCAGTACTTC
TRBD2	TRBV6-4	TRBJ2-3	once	CASSDSGSGGLYTQYF	TGTGCCAGCAGTGACTCTGGTAGCGGGGGGTTATATACGCAGTATTTT
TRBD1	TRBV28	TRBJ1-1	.	CASQTGLNQAFF	TGTGCCAGCCAGACAGGGCTAAACCAAGCTTTCTTT
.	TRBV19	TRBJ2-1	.	CASTRRESSYNEQFF	TGTGCCAGCACTAGGCGAGAGAGCTCCTACAATGAGCAGTTCTTC
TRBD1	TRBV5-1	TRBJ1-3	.	CASGAKPGTDGNTIYF	TGCGCCAGCGGAGCCAAACCCGGGACAGATGGAAACACCATATATTTT
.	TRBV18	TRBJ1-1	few	CASSRAVDAEAFF	TGTGCCAGCTCACGCGCGGTCGACGCTGAAGCTTTCTTT
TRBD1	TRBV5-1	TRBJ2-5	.	CASSRDSQQETQYF	TGCGCCAGCAGCAGGGACAGTCAACAAGAGACCCAGTACTTC
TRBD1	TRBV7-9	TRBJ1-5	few	CASSAQGAGNQPQHF	TGTGCCAGCAGCGCCCAGGGGGCAGGAAATCAGCCCCAGCATTTT
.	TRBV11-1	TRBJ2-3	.	CASTKQVADTQYF	TGTGCCAGCACCAAACAGGTAGCAGATACGCAGTATTTT
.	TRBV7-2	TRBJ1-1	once	CASSFTGSAPEAFF	TGTGCCAGCAGCTTCACAGGGTCGGCCCCTGAAGCTTTCTTT
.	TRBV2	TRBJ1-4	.	CASSPSSVTAKLFF	TGTGCCAGCAGTCCTAGCTCCGTGACGGCAAAACTGTTTTTT
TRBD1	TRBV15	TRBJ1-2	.	CATSKPGQGAYGYTF	TGTGCCACCAGCAAACCGGGACAGGGGGCCTATGGCTACACCTTC
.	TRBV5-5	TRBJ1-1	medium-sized	CASSLAGRTSEAFF	TGTGCCAGCAGTCTTGCGGGGAGGACGTCTGAAGCTTTCTTT
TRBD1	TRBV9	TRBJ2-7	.	CASSAGDRYYEQYF	TGTGCCAGCAGCGCCGGGGACAGGTACTACGAGCAGTACTTC
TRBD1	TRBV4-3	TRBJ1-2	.	CASSQDGQGPYGYTF	TGCGCCAGCAGCCAAGATGGACAGGGACCCTATGGCTACACCTTC
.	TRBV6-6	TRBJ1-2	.	CASSPLGADGYTF	TGTGCCAGCAGTCCATTGGGGGCCGACGGCTACACCTTC
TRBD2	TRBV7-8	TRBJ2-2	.	CASSLHKGTSGRGSSGELFF	TGTGCCAGCAGCTTGCATAAAGGGACTAGCGGGAGGGGAAGCTCCGGGGAGCTGTTTTTT
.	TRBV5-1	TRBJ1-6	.	CASSYRTATNSPLHF	TGCGCCAGCAGCTACCGGACAGCGACCAATTCACCCCTCCACTTT
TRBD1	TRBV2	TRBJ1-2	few	CASSEMGQLSYGYTF	TGTGCCAGCAGTGAGATGGGACAGTTAAGCTATGGCTACACCTTC
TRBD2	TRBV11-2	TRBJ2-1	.	CASSLEGSSGSSKFF	TGTGCCAGCAGCTTAGAGGGCTCCAGCGGGAGTTCGAAGTTCTTC
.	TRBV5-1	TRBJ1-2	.	CASSPILGANYGYTF	TGCGCCAGCAGCCCGATCCTCGGAGCCAACTATGGCTACACCTTC
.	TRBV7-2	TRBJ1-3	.	CASSTDRRNTIYF	TGTGCCAGCAGCACCGACAGAAGAAACACCATATATTTT
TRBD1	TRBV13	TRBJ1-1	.	CASSFSGGRRNTEAFF	TGTGCCAGCAGCTTCTCAGGGGGCCGGCGGAACACTGAAGCTTTCTTT
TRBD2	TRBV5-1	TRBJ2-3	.	CASSAGTMGTDTQYF	TGCGCCAGCAGCGCCGGGACTATGGGCACAGATACGCAGTATTTT
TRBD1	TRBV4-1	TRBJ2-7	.	CASSQEAGTASSYEQYF	TGCGCCAGCAGCCAAGAGGCCGGGACAGCGAGCTCCTACGAGCAGTACTTC
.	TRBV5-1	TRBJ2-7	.	CASSLESPSAGSYEQYF	TGCGCCAGCAGCTTGGAATCCCCTTCGGCAGGGTCCTACGAGCAGTACTTC
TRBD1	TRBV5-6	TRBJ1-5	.	CASSTGVSNQPQHF	TGTGCCAGCAGCACAGGGGTGAGCAATCAGCCCCAGCATTTT
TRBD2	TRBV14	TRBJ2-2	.	CASSHGLAGFRAGELFF	TGTGCCAGCAGCCACGGACTAGCGGGATTTAGAGCCGGGGAGCTGTTTTTT
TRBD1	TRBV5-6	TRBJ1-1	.	CASSSTGTGFVSGTEAFF	TGTGCCAGCAGCAGTACCGGGACAGGGTTCGTTTCGGGGACTGAAGCTTTCTTT
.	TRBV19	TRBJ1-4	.	CASSILSGNLFF	TGTGCCAGTAGTATATTGTCGGGGAACCTGTTTTTT
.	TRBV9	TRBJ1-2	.	CASSAQWGETYGYTF	TGTGCCAGCAGCGCACAATGGGGAGAGACCTATGGCTACACCTTC
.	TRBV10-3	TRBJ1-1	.	CAAKTGSNTEAFF	TGTGCCGCAAAGACAGGAAGCAACACTGAAGCTTTCTTT
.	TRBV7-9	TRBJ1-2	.	CASSLLFRGESGYTF	TGTGCCAGCAGCTTACTATTCAGGGGAGAAAGTGGCTACACCTTC
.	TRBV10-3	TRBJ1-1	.	CAISEAGNTEAFF	TGTGCCATCAGTGAGGCCGGGAACACTGAAGCTTTCTTT